A single sample gave rise to the 28 T cell receptor beta chains below, sequenced in a study of T-cell memory formation after mild COVID-19 (dated by TCRdb to the early 2020s). Libraries were built with 5' RACE. Sequencing relied on an Illumina NovaSeq 6000. TCRdb's own reprocessing of the public reads used fastp at Q25 and MiXCR and kept productive beta chains. One record per CDR3 amino acid sequence lists the most common genes and DNA. The sample yields 400,000 to 450,000 distinct CDR3 sequences; more than 15% were counted once. Roughly 21% of the sample is held by the ten biggest clonotypes. Sequenced input: PBMCs or a T cell subset sorted from them (not recorded which). The source is a young man who had mild COVID-19 (a few samples of this study predate the infection). The sample titles of this study are shuffled in the database, so cell type and time point are left out; the donor was told from shared clones.

There are a few counts of this clonotype. The chain uses TRBV27 and TRBJ2-1, with D unresolved. V gave up 5 bases and J gave up 5 bases, with 13 bases separating them. CDR3 size: 14 residues. Germline V CDR1 and CDR2: MNHEY, SMNVEV (reference sequence). In nucleotides, the CDR3 is TGTGCCAGCAGTCAACGCAGGACCCACAATGAGCAGTTCTTC. Translation gives CASSQRRTHNEQFF.

This clonotype was counted between two and nine times. The germline gene is not matched at one end of the junction; a read error may be the cause. The V call is TRBV6-2 or TRBV6-3, the J call TRBJ2-7; D gene uncertain. The CDR3 covers 12 residues. Per the germline V gene, CDR1 is MNHEY and CDR2 is SVGEGT. The CDR3 DNA follows: TGTGCCAGCGGTTACAGTCTCTACGAGCAGTACTTC. Its translation is CASGYSLYEQYF.

This sequence joins TRBV6-6 and TRBJ2-4; TRBD1 might be the D (6 bases). Germline CDR1 is MNHNY and CDR2 is SVGAGI (reference sequence). This CDR3 has 16 amino acids. The V and J ends lost 2 bases and 2 bases respectively, with 13 bases between them. The CDR3 DNA reads as TGTGCCAGCAGTTACGGTCAGGGGTGGACCAAAAACATTCAGTACTTC. Translated: CASSYGQGWTKNIQYF.

Only a few counts were recorded for this clonotype. This chain connects TRBV20-1 to TRBJ1-1; D unresolved. The germline V gene has CDR1 DFQATT and CDR2 SNEGSKA (reference sequence). V lost 5 bases and J lost 5, with 21 bases in between. The CDR3 spans 15 residues. CDR3 sequence reads: CSARYTPRRWTEAFF. As DNA, the CDR3 is TGCAGTGCTCGCTACACCCCTCGGAGGTGGACTGAAGCTTTCTTT.

This sequence joins TRBV7-9 and TRBJ1-1; a possible D gene is TRBD1 (6 bases). Germline V gives CDR1 SEHNR, CDR2 FQNEAQ (reference sequence). Trimming shortened V by 2 bases and J by 4 bases, and 14 bases separated the two germline ends. CDR3 size: 15 residues. The CDR3 DNA reads TGTGCCAGCAGCTTATCCCAGAAGGGGGTCACTGAAGCTTTCTTT. It is translated as CASSLSQKGVTEAFF. Full variable domain (outside the CDR3, taken from reference TRBV7-9 and TRBJ1-1): DTGVSQNPRHKITKRGQNVTFRCDPISEHNRLYWYRQTLGQGPEFLTYFQNEAQLEKSRLLSDRFSAERPKGSFSTLEIQRTEQGDSAMYLCASSLSQKGVTEAFFGQGTRLTVV.

This clonotype was detected a few times. This chain uses TRBV9 with TRBJ1-4; no firm D call. Trimming removed 3 bases at V and 6 bases at J, with 6 bases between. Germline-derived CDR1 and CDR2 are SGDLS and YYNGEE. The CDR3 loop spans 12 amino acids. The CDR3 sequence is CASSAYDEKLFF. In DNA form, the CDR3 reads TGTGCCAGCAGCGCTTACGATGAAAAACTGTTTTTT.

This clonotype occurred once. This chain uses TRBV5-1 with TRBJ1-4; D unclear. V gave up 4 bases and J gave up 4 bases, with 8 bases separating them. The V gene's germline CDR1 is SGHRS and CDR2 YFSETQ. The CDR3 spans 13 residues. The CDR3 DNA sequence: TGCGCCAGCAGCGGGCTCGATAATGAAAAACTGTTTTTT. Translation: CASSGLDNEKLFF.

This clonotype was observed a handful of times. V usage is TRBV12-3 or TRBV12-4 and J usage is TRBJ1-2; D not certain. The germline V and J ends were trimmed by 3 bases and 9 bases, with 11 bases remaining between them. There are 12 residues in the CDR3. CDR3 region: CASSFGVSRYTF. As DNA, the CDR3 is TGTGCCAGCAGTTTCGGGGTAAGCCGCTACACCTTC.

This clonotype was recorded at least ten times. The chain couples TRBV5-1 to TRBJ2-5; D call uncertain. V was shortened by 4 bases and J by 1 base, with 14 bases between the two germline ends. The length of the CDR3 is 15 residues. Germline V gene lookup returns CDR1 SGHRS and CDR2 YFSETQ. CDR3 sequence: CASSPQGRVQETQYF. In DNA form, the CDR3 reads TGCGCCAGCAGCCCGCAAGGTCGGGTCCAAGAGACCCAGTACTTC.

This clonotype has a handful of counts. The chain joins TRBV4-1 to TRBJ1-5; D unresolved. The CDR3 loop spans 14 amino acids. Per germline, CDR1 MGHRA and CDR2 YSYEKL. The V end was cut by 0 bases, the J end by 7 bases, with 10 bases between. CDR3 sequence: CASSQDHLEQPQHF. CDR3 coding DNA: TGCGCCAGCAGCCAAGACCACCTCGAGCAGCCCCAGCATTTT.

Regarding this clonotype: Relative to the germline gene, one junction end is altered; a read error may explain this. The J gene is TRBJ1-2, the V gene TRBV5-1, with D tentatively TRBD1 (5 bases). Germline V lookup: CDR1 SGHRS, CDR2 YFSETQ. The CDR3 is made up of 14 amino acids. The CDR3 loop is CASSGDGVDYGYTF. CDR3 DNA: TGCGCAAGCAGCGGGGACGGGGTAGACTATGGCTACACCTTC.

The chain recombines TRBV6-5 with TRBJ2-7, with D perhaps assigned TRBD1 or TRBD2 (5 bases each). Trimming took 0 bases from V and 2 from J, leaving 14 bases between them. This CDR3 region has 16 residues. Germline loops: CDR1 MNHEY, CDR2 SVGAGI. CDR3 residues: CASSYSTIRDPYEQYF. The CDR3 nucleotides read TGTGCCAGCAGTTACTCGACTATCCGGGACCCCTACGAGCAGTACTTC.

The chain employs TRBV28 and TRBJ2-1, with 7 positions matching TRBD2. Germline V gene sequence: CDR1 MDHEN, CDR2 SYDVKM. CDR3 length equals 18 residues. Unmatched junction bases numbered 16, after V lost 8 bases and J lost 0 bases. CDR3 residues: CASRPPFRGVSSYNEQFF. CDR3 DNA: TGTGCCAGCCGTCCCCCTTTCCGGGGGGTGAGCTCCTACAATGAGCAGTTCTTC.

At least ten counts were recorded for this clonotype. The chain couples TRBV28 to TRBJ2-3, with unresolved D. Deletions cut 7 bases from V and 0 bases from J, with 8 bases between. The CDR3 is made up of 13 amino acids. CDR1 is MDHEN, CDR2 SYDVKM, per germline. The DNA of the CDR3 is TGTGCCAGCACCGAACCTAGCACAGATACGCAGTATTTT. Protein product: CASTEPSTDTQYF. Based on the CDR3 plus reference TRBV28 and TRBJ2-3, the full variable domain is DVKVTQSSRYLVKRTGEKVFLECVQDMDHENMFWYRQDPGLGLRLIYFSYDVKMKEKGDIPEGYSVSREKKERFSLILESASTNQTSMYLCASTEPSTDTQYFGPGTRLTVL.

The chain carries TRBV29-1 and TRBJ1-1; weak D call: TRBD1 (6 bases). CDR1 is SQVTM, CDR2 ANQGSEA, per germline. The V gene lost 4 bases and the J gene lost 3 bases, with 15 bases spanning the gap. This CDR3 region has 14 residues. The CDR3 spells CSVGGGRGDTEAFF. CDR3 coding DNA: TGCAGCGTTGGAGGAGGGAGGGGGGACACTGAAGCTTTCTTT.

The genes are TRBV10-3 and TRBJ2-2, with 8 bases identical to TRBD2. The CDR3 covers 15 residues. V lost 6 bases and J lost 7; bases outside the gene matches: 10. Germline assignment: CDR1 ENHRY and CDR2 SYGVKD. This CDR3 is CAISETSGDGGELFF. In nucleotides, the CDR3 is TGTGCCATCAGCGAAACTAGCGGTGATGGCGGGGAGCTGTTTTTT.

This chain joins TRBV12-3 or TRBV12-4 and TRBJ2-7; no reliable D call. V was clipped by 6 bases and J by 4 bases, with 7 bases between them. CDR3 length equals 11 residues. The CDR3 region has the DNA TGTGCCAGCAGGGTAGGGTACGAGCAGTACTTC. Translation: CASRVGYEQYF.

This clonotype was observed a few times. V is TRBV11-2 and J is TRBJ2-2, with D possibly matching TRBD1 (6 bases). The CDR3 loop spans 15 amino acids. Germline V gene data show CDR1 as SGHAT and CDR2 as FQNNGV. V was shortened by 8 bases and J by 2 bases, with 15 bases between the two germline ends. The CDR3 is CASQPRTANTGELFF. CDR3 coding DNA: TGTGCCAGCCAACCTAGGACAGCTAACACCGGGGAGCTGTTTTTT.

The chain carries TRBV4-2 and TRBJ2-7; possibly TRBD1 for D (6 bases). Trimming took 1 base from V and 2 from J, leaving 9 bases between them. The CDR3 sequence is 14 residues long. The germline V gene encodes CDR1 LGHNA and CDR2 YNFKEQ. CDR3 loop: CASSQGRGAYEQYV. For the CDR3, the DNA is TGTGCCAGCAGCCAAGGCAGGGGTGCCTACGAGCAGTACGTC.

This clonotype was counted many times. This chain uses TRBV7-2 with TRBJ1-6; unclear D gene. V lost 4 bases and J 14 bases, leaving 9 bases between the germline ends. The V gene's germline CDR1 is SGHTA and CDR2 FQGNSA. This CDR3 has 11 residues. CDR3 nucleotide sequence: TGTGCCAGCAGCTCATGGTTCACCCTCCACTTT. It yields the protein CASSSWFTLHF.

The chain employs TRBV5-1 and TRBJ2-1, with 11 nucleotides matching TRBD2. V trimming: 4 bases; J trimming: 6 bases; junction bases outside the gene matches: 18. The germline V gene encodes CDR1 SGHRS and CDR2 YFSETQ. The CDR3 spans 19 residues. CDR3 DNA sequence: TGCGCCAGCAGCCCCGGCATGGCTAGCGGGGGGCCCTTCTCCAATGAGCAGTTCTTC. Encoded protein: CASSPGMASGGPFSNEQFF.

This clonotype was found a few times. The V gene is TRBV28, the J gene TRBJ2-3; the match to TRBD2 covers 9 bases. The CDR3 consists of 17 residues. V gave up 6 bases and J gave up 1 base; unmatched junction bases: 11. Germline values: CDR1 MDHEN, CDR2 SYDVKM. CDR3 DNA: TGTGCCAGCAGCCTAGGACTAGCGATCCTCGGCACAGATACGCAGTATTTT. It codes for CASSLGLAILGTDTQYF.

There are many counts of this clonotype. The chain is built from TRBV7-9 and TRBJ2-1; D not certain. With 1 base removed from V and 4 bases from J, the gap between germline ends came to 8 bases. Germline V gives CDR1 SEHNR, CDR2 FQNEAQ (reference sequence). The CDR3 has 14 residues. The CDR3 DNA is TGTGCCAGCAGCTTAGAGCCCTCGTACAATGAGCAGTTCTTC. It yields the protein CASSLEPSYNEQFF.

This clonotype appeared a few times. The J gene is TRBJ1-5, the V gene TRBV20-1; 9 bases fit TRBD1. Germline CDR1 DFQATT, CDR2 SNEGSKA (reference sequence). The V segment lost 0 bases and the J segment 6 bases; nucleotides outside the gene matches: 9. The length of the CDR3 is 16 residues. CDR3 nucleotide sequence: TGCAGTGCTAGAGATTCGGGACAGGGTATGGCTCAGCCCCAGCATTTT. This codes for CSARDSGQGMAQPQHF.

This clonotype was observed a few times. The chain uses TRBV20-1 and TRBJ2-2; D not certain. Looked up from germline, CDR1 is DFQATT and CDR2 is SNEGSKA (reference sequence). V lost 1 base and J 7 bases, leaving 22 bases between the germline ends. The CDR3 has 17 residues. CDR3 nucleotide sequence: TGCAGTGCTAGAGCCCGAAGGGTAGGGCAGAGGAGCGGGGAGCTGTTTTTT. Translation: CSARARRVGQRSGELFF.

This clonotype appeared many times. This chain connects TRBV4-2 to TRBJ1-1; D unresolved. Trimming pared 1 base from V and 3 bases from J, leaving 6 bases between. In germline, CDR1 is LGHNA, CDR2 YNFKEQ. This CDR3 region has 13 residues. CDR3 nucleotide sequence: TGTGCCAGCAGCCAAGGAGCAGACACTGAAGCTTTCTTT. Translating gives CASSQGADTEAFF.

The V gene is TRBV27, the J gene TRBJ2-7; 11 bases are a match to TRBD2. Germline V gene sequence: CDR1 MNHEY, CDR2 SMNVEV (reference sequence). The junction had 10 bases not matched to a gene; V was cut back by 6 bases and J by 3 bases. The CDR3 totals 16 residues. CDR3 loop: CASSSLAGGHNYEQYV. For the CDR3, the DNA is TGTGCCAGCAGCTCTCTAGCGGGGGGCCACAACTACGAGCAGTACGTC.

This clonotype occurred a few times. The V and J genes are TRBV7-9 and TRBJ2-5, with 7 bases identical to TRBD2. The CDR3 spans 15 residues. Per the germline V gene, CDR1 is SEHNR and CDR2 is FQNEAQ (reference sequence). The V and J ends lost 1 base and 5 bases, in that order; junction bases with no gene match: 7. The CDR3 region has the DNA TGTGCCAGCAGCTTAGGCGGGCTAGCGGCCGAGACCCAGTACTTC. Its translation: CASSLGGLAAETQYF. Full variable domain (missing parts from reference TRBV7-9 and TRBJ2-5): DTGVSQNPRHKITKRGQNVTFRCDPISEHNRLYWYRQTLGQGPEFLTYFQNEAQLEKSRLLSDRFSAERPKGSFSTLEIQRTEQGDSAMYLCASSLGGLAAETQYFGPGTRLLVL.